These 14 T cell receptor beta chains were sequenced from one sample in a study of blood T cells in healthy people across ages. A sample-barcoded 5' primer and a J-beta primer mix were used in a second PCR of roughly 7 to 12 cycles. TCRdb used MiXCR to reprocess the 5' RACE reads, holding one entry per CDR3 protein. The sample has 700,000 or so distinct CDR3 sequences; 22% are singletons. The sample was blood. The receptors come from a man in his 70s in good health.

The rearrangement links TRBV20-1 to TRBJ1-5, with a tentative D call TRBD1 (5 bases). The germline V gene encodes CDR1 DFQATT and CDR2 SNEGSKA (reference sequence). V was cut by 6 bases and J by 7 bases, with 16 bases left in between. CDR3 size: 13 residues. CDR3 region: CSAPQGGGQPQHF. The DNA of the CDR3 is TGCAGTGCGCCCCAGGGAGGAGGCCAGCCCCAGCATTTT.

This chain connects TRBV5-6 to TRBJ1-1; the D gene is possibly TRBD1 (5 bases). V was trimmed by 4 bases and J by 3 bases, leaving 19 bases between them. Germline CDR1 is SGHDT and CDR2 is YYEEEE. The CDR3 spans 16 residues. The CDR3 DNA follows: TGTGCCAGCAGCCTTCCGACTTTCGGGGGGGACACTGAAGCTTTCTTT. Translation: CASSLPTFGGDTEAFF.

This clonotype was detected many times. The chain carries TRBV5-6 and TRBJ2-3; D not resolved. Germline lookup yields CDR1 SGHDT and CDR2 YYEEEE. The V end was cut by 2 bases, the J end by 0 bases, with 10 bases between. The CDR3 runs to 15 residues. CDR3 nucleotides: TGTGCCAGCAGCTTCCCATCGAATAGCACAGATACGCAGTATTTT. The encoded protein is CASSFPSNSTDTQYF.

This clonotype was counted many times. The junction departs from germline at one end; a sequencing error may be responsible. The chain combines TRBV7-2 with TRBJ1-2; TRBD1 is a possible D gene (5 bases). Germline CDR1 reads SGHTA; CDR2 reads FQGNSA. This CDR3 comprises 14 residues. CDR3 sequence (DNA): TGTGCCAGCAGCTTAGGTCCCGCCGGGGGTTCGAAGGCCTTC. The encoded protein is CASSLGPAGGSKAF.

This rearrangement joins TRBV29-1 to TRBJ2-7; D may correspond to TRBD1 or TRBD2 (5 bases each). The CDR3 extends over 13 amino acids. The V gene lost 6 bases and the J gene lost 0 bases, with 12 bases spanning the gap. The germline gives CDR1 SQVTM, CDR2 ANQGSEA. The CDR3 nucleotides read TGCAGCGTGGGGACGGACACCTCCTACGAGCAGTACTTC. It specifies CSVGTDTSYEQYF.

The genes are TRBV19 and TRBJ2-5; D not resolved. This CDR3 region has 15 residues. Germline CDR1 LNHDA, CDR2 SQIVND (reference sequence). Trimming shortened V by 3 bases and J by 2 bases, and 13 bases separated the two germline ends. Written as DNA, the CDR3 is TGTGCCAGTAGTATTCGGGCGGCAGAGCAAGAGACCCAGTACTTC. It yields the protein CASSIRAAEQETQYF.

This clonotype has only a few counts. J is TRBJ2-7 and V is TRBV12-3 or TRBV12-4; D is undetermined. V was shortened by 8 bases and J by 3 bases, with 11 bases between the two germline ends. CDR3 size: 12 residues. CDR3 residues: CASGKEFYEQYV. CDR3 coding DNA: TGTGCCAGCGGAAAGGAATTCTACGAGCAGTACGTC.

This clonotype was detected only a few times. The genes are TRBV27 and TRBJ2-7, with D tentatively TRBD2 (5 bases). Trimming removed 6 bases at V and 0 bases at J, with 12 bases between. Per germline, CDR1 MNHEY and CDR2 SMNVEV (reference sequence). The CDR3 runs to 14 residues. Here the CDR3 DNA reads TGTGCCAGCAGCCCTAGCCGGCGCTCCTACGAGCAGTACGTC. Translating it yields CASSPSRRSYEQYV.

The rearrangement links TRBV5-1 to TRBJ1-2, with 10 bases that match TRBD1. Unmatched junction bases numbered 7, after V lost 4 bases and J lost 7 bases. Germline V gene sequence: CDR1 SGHRS, CDR2 YFSETQ. This CDR3 has 14 residues. This chain's CDR3 is CASSQGTGETGYTF. CDR3 nucleotides: TGCGCCAGCAGCCAAGGGACAGGGGAAACTGGCTACACCTTC.

The chain combines TRBV7-2 with TRBJ1-2; D might be TRBD1 (5 bases). In germline, CDR1 is SGHTA, CDR2 FQGNSA. This CDR3 region has 16 residues. The V gene lost 2 bases and the J gene lost 4 bases, with 17 bases spanning the gap. The chain's CDR3 is CASSLPGRGFIYGYTF. DNA of the CDR3: TGTGCCAGCAGCTTACCAGGACGGGGGTTTATCTATGGCTACACCTTC.

The chain employs TRBV27 and TRBJ2-3; D is ambiguous. The germline V gene encodes CDR1 MNHEY and CDR2 SMNVEV (reference sequence). There are 11 residues in the CDR3. The V gene lost 8 bases and the J gene lost 0 bases, with 3 bases spanning the gap. The CDR3 loop is CASHSTDTQYF. As DNA, the CDR3 is TGTGCCAGCCACAGCACAGATACGCAGTATTTT.

This rearrangement joins TRBV29-1 to TRBJ1-2; TRBD1 might be the D (5 bases). V was cut by 4 bases and J by 4 bases, with 13 bases left in between. Germline CDR1 is SQVTM and CDR2 is ANQGSEA. The CDR3 has 13 residues. CDR3 sequence (DNA): TGCAGCGTTGTATGGTCGGGGGTCTATGGCTACACCTTC. Translation gives CSVVWSGVYGYTF. Full variable domain (missing parts from reference TRBV29-1 and TRBJ1-2): SAVISQKPSRDICQRGTSLTIQCQVDSQVTMMFWYRQQPGQSLTLIATANQGSEATYESGFVIDKFPISRPNLTFSTLTVSNMSPEDSSIYLCSVVWSGVYGYTFGSGTRLTVV.

This clonotype was observed a handful of times. J is TRBJ2-7 and V is TRBV27, with D perhaps TRBD1 (6 bases). Near its end, the DNA agrees better with TRBJ2-1, so the J call may be wrong. The CDR3 length is 16 residues. The germline gives CDR1 MNHEY, CDR2 SMNVEV (reference sequence). CDR3: CASSLWDTGKGDEQFF. CDR3 DNA: TGTGCCAGCAGCCTATGGGATACAGGGAAAGGGGATGAGCAGTTCTTC.

The chain recombines TRBV29-1 with TRBJ1-1; the match to TRBD1 covers 7 bases. The germline gives CDR1 SQVTM, CDR2 ANQGSEA. This CDR3 has 14 amino acids. Trimming removed 6 bases from V and 4 bases from J; junction bases left unmatched: 11. The CDR3, as DNA: TGCAGCGTCCGTAGACAGGGTCTGAGCACTGAAGCTTTCTTT. Its protein product is CSVRRQGLSTEAFF. The full variable domain, its missing parts supplied by reference TRBV29-1 and TRBJ1-1, is SAVISQKPSRDICQRGTSLTIQCQVDSQVTMMFWYRQQPGQSLTLIATANQGSEATYESGFVIDKFPISRPNLTFSTLTVSNMSPEDSSIYLCSVRRQGLSTEAFFGQGTRLTVV.